Listed below are T cell receptor beta chains from one sample, sequenced in a study of T cells in Graves' hyperthyroidism and ophthalmopathy. MiXCR, run by TCRdb on the multiplex PCR reads, gives a single entry per CDR3 protein. The sample has hundreds of thousands of distinct CDR3 sequences; around 21% are singletons. Sequencing was done on a sample of blood. Receptors were obtained from a man aged 25-40 years with Graves' ophthalmopathy. Each CDR3 is given with its conserved first and last residue. A D gene is named only where the DNA matches it firmly. Expanded clones get a size class; other rows say once, few or many, or leave the size out.

>TRBJ2-7|TRBV27|-|-
CASSWQTPPYEQYF
TGTGCCAGCAGTTGGCAGACACCCCCCTACGAGCAGTACTTC
>TRBJ2-5|TRBV7-9|-|few
CASSPGTYEETQYF
TGTGCCAGCAGCCCCGGGACTTACGAAGAGACCCAGTACTTC
>TRBJ1-6|TRBV19|-|-
CASNNQGGGSPLHF
TGTGCCAGTAACAACCAGGGAGGGGGTTCACCCCTCCACTTT
>TRBJ2-3|TRBV7-9|-|-
CASSPTMTDTQYF
TGTGCCAGCAGCCCTACTATGACAGATACGCAGTATTTT
>TRBJ1-1|TRBV5-1|-|many
CASSLMANTEAFF
TGCGCCAGCAGCTTGATGGCTAACACTGAAGCTTTCTTT
>TRBJ1-2|TRBV6-2/TRBV6-3|-|-
CASFNGGGYTF
TGTGCCAGCTTTAACGGCGGGGGCTACACCTTC
>TRBJ2-3|TRBV6-1|TRBD2|few
CASSASGRSTDTQYF
TGTGCCAGCAGTGCTAGCGGGAGGAGCACAGATACGCAGTATTTT
>TRBJ2-5|TRBV19|-|-
CASSGVAHGETQYF
TGTGCCAGTAGTGGGGTAGCCCATGGGGAGACCCAGTACTTC
>TRBJ2-5|TRBV6-2/TRBV6-3|-|many
CASSTSGLRETQYF
-
>TRBJ1-1|TRBV30|-|-
CAWSGRKNTEAFF
TGTGCCTGGAGTGGGAGGAAGAACACTGAAGCTTTCTTT
>TRBJ2-7|TRBV12-3/TRBV12-4|TRBD2|few
CASSPSGSRNEQYF
TGTGCCAGCAGCCCAAGCGGGAGTAGGAACGAGCAGTACTTC
>TRBJ2-3|TRBV11-3|-|-
CASSLPPSDTQYF
TGTGCCAGCAGCTTACCCCCTTCAGATACGCAGTATTTT
>TRBJ1-4|TRBV6-9|TRBD1|many
CASSLFGTETNEKLFF
TGTGCCAGCAGCCTATTCGGGACAGAAACTAATGAAAAACTGTTTTTT
>TRBJ2-3|TRBV6-1|TRBD2|few
CASSHGLAGGPAPTDTQYF
TGTGCCAGCTCTCACGGACTAGCGGGAGGGCCCGCCCCCACAGATACGCAGTATTTT
>TRBJ2-2|TRBV29-1|-|-
CSVTENTGELFF
TGCAGCGTGACAGAAAACACCGGGGAGCTGTTTTTT
>TRBJ2-6|TRBV2|-|few
CASSDSTSGANVLTF
TGTGCCAGCAGTGATTCTACCTCTGGGGCCAACGTCCTGACTTTC
>TRBJ2-2|TRBV9|-|few
CASTRGNTGELFF
TGTGCCAGCACCAGGGGAAACACCGGGGAGCTGTTTTTT
>TRBJ2-1|TRBV15|TRBD2|-
CATSREREGGNEQFF
TGTGCCACCAGCAGAGAACGGGAGGGCGGCAATGAGCAGTTCTTC
>TRBJ1-6|TRBV28|TRBD1|many
CASITRGLVSPLHF
TGTGCCAGCATCACTAGGGGGCTTGTGTCACCCCTCCACTTT
>TRBJ2-3|TRBV10-3|-|many
CAISNRGRTSTDTQYF
TGTGCCATCAGCAACCGAGGACGGACCAGCACAGATACGCAGTATTTT
>TRBJ2-3|TRBV2|-|many
CASTIREIDTQYF
TGTGCCAGCACCATCCGGGAGATAGATACGCAGTATTTT
>TRBJ2-2|TRBV18|-|few
CASSPQGEDFAGELFF
TGTGCCAGCTCACCACAGGGGGAAGATTTCGCCGGGGAGCTGTTTTTT
>TRBJ2-1|TRBV29-1|-|few
CSVEMQGNEQFF
TGCAGCGTTGAAATGCAAGGTAATGAGCAGTTCTTC
>TRBJ2-3|TRBV6-2/TRBV6-3|TRBD2|-
CASSYPRTSGREDTQYF
TGTGCCAGCAGTTACCCCCGGACTAGCGGGAGGGAGGATACGCAGTATTTT
>TRBJ2-5|TRBV12-3/TRBV12-4|-|many
CASSRGSQETQYF
TGTGCCAGCAGCCGGGGATCTCAAGAGACCCAGTACTTC
>TRBJ2-3|TRBV29-1|TRBD2|-
CSVAGGLAGRTDTQYF
TGCAGCGTTGCCGGGGGACTAGCGGGTCGCACAGATACGCAGTATTTT
>TRBJ1-4|TRBV19|-|few
CASTLTSGYGGKLFF
TGTGCCAGTACCCTGACCTCAGGCTACGGGGGAAAACTGTTTTTT
>TRBJ2-1|TRBV7-9|TRBD1|many
CASSVTGQGNNEQFF
TGTGCCAGCAGCGTTACGGGACAGGGTAACAATGAGCAGTTCTTC
>TRBJ2-5|TRBV6-1|-|-
CATRPLVQETQYF
TGTGCCACCAGGCCTCTAGTGCAAGAGACCCAGTACTTC
>TRBJ1-2|TRBV28|-|many
CASIGRVYGYTF
TGTGCCAGCATCGGCAGGGTCTATGGCTACACCTTC
>TRBJ2-5|TRBV7-8|TRBD2|-
CASSKGLAGGTQYF
TGTGCCAGCAGCAAGGGACTAGCGGGAGGGACCCAGTACTTC
>TRBJ2-2|TRBV28|TRBD1|many
CASSLRDRATGELFF
TGTGCCAGCAGTTTAAGGGACAGGGCTACCGGGGAGCTGTTTTTT
>TRBJ1-1|TRBV28|TRBD1|many
CASSLDRGLDTEAFF
TGTGCCAGCAGTTTGGACAGGGGGCTGGATACTGAAGCTTTCTTT
>TRBJ1-2|TRBV18|-|few
CASSPIQDGRYGYTF
TGTGCCAGCTCACCAATCCAGGACGGCCGCTATGGCTACACCTTC